The clone carrying this T cell receptor (beta chain) was observed a handful of times. What it binds is not known. The data were obtained in a study of blood T cells in healthy people across ages. Broader study findings: TCR beta diversity per million T cells fell roughly linearly with age. Any conclusive comparison of naive versus antigen-experienced cells was prevented by using unsorted PBMCs. From one million sequenced T cells, diversity estimates were lower bounds.

The germline CDR1 and CDR2 sequences are MNHEY and SVGEGT. The CDR3 is made up of 18 amino acids. V dropped 0 bases and J dropped 4; count of bases not matched to a gene: 13. With a J-beta primer mix and a sample-barcoded 5' primer, a second PCR ran about 7 to 11 cycles. A 12-random-nucleotide template-switch adaptor tagged each cDNA molecule. MiXCR, run by TCRdb on the 5' RACE reads, gives a single entry per CDR3 protein. The data hold approximately 1.5 million distinct CDR3 sequences, with around 35% observed a single time. The rearrangement links TRBV6-2 or TRBV6-3 to TRBJ2-5, with 8 positions matching TRBD1. The source material was blood. The sequence derives from a woman aged 30 to 39 in good health. CDR3 sequence reads: CASSYSAGGSGFRETQYF. The DNA of the CDR3 is TGTGCCAGCAGTTACTCGGCAGGGGGCAGTGGGTTTAGAGAGACCCAGTACTTC.